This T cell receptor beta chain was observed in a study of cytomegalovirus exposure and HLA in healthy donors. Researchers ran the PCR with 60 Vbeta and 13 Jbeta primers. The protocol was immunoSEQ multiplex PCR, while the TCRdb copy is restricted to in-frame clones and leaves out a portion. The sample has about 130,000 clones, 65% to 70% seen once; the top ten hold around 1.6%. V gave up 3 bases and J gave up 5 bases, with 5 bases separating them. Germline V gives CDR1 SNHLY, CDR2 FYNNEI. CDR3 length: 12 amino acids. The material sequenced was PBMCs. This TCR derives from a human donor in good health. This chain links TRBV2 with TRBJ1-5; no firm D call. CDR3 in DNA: TGTGCCAGCAGTGACAGGTATCAGCCCCAGCATTTT. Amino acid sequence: CASSDRYQPQHF.